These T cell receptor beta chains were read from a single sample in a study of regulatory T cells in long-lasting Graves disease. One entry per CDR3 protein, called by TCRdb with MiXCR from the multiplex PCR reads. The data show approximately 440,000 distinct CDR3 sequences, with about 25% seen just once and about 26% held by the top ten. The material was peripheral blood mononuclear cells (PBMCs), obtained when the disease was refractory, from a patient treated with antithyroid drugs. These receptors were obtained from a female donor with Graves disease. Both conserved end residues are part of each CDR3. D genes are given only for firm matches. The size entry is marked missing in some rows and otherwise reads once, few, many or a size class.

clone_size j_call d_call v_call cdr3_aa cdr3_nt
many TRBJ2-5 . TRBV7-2 CASSEGQTYQYF TGTGCCAGCAGCGAGGGCCAGACGTACCAGTACTTC
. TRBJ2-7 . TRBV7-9 CASSPGPANYEQYF TGTGCCAGCAGCCCGGGACCAGCAAACTACGAGCAGTACTTC
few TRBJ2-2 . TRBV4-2 CASSHLGLQNTGELFF TGTGCCAGCAGCCATCTAGGGCTTCAGAACACCGGGGAGCTGTTTTTT
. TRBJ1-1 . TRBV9 CASSVGWGFQGDTEAFF TGTGCCAGCAGCGTAGGGTGGGGGTTCCAAGGGGACACTGAAGCTTTCTTT
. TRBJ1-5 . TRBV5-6 CASSLRVNSNQPQHF TGTGCCAGCAGCTTGCGAGTAAATAGCAATCAGCCCCAGCATTTT
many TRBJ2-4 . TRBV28 CASSSLTALAKNIQYF TGTGCCAGCAGTTCCTTGACAGCCCTAGCCAAAAACATTCAGTACTTC
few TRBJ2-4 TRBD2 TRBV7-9 CASSRWRGVAKNIQYF TGTGCCAGCAGTAGGTGGCGGGGGGTAGCCAAAAACATTCAGTACTTC
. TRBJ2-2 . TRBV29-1 CSVARGAGRDTGELFF TGCAGCGTCGCCCGGGGGGCAGGGAGGGACACCGGGGAGCTGTTTTTT
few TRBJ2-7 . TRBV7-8 CASSPGVPIYEQYF TGTGCCAGCAGCCCGGGAGTCCCGATCTACGAGCAGTACTTC
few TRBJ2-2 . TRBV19 CASSIPGSTGELFF TGTGCCAGTAGTATACCGGGGAGCACCGGGGAGCTGTTTTTT
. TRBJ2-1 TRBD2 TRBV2 CASSEPAGGRNEQFF TGTGCCAGCAGTGAACCAGCGGGAGGACGGAATGAGCAGTTCTTC
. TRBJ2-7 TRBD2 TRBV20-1 CSARDRASGLYERYF TGCAGTGCTAGAGATCGGGCTAGCGGTCTCTACGAGCGGTACTTC
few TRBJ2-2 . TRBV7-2 CASSLEWRGGGELFF TGTGCCAGCAGCTTAGAGTGGAGGGGAGGAGGGGAGCTGTTTTTT
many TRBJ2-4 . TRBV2 CASTSGENIQYF TGTGCCAGCACCTCCGGGGAAAACATTCAGTACTTC
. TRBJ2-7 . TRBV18 CASSPPSPHLYEQYF TGTGCCAGCTCACCACCTTCTCCCCACCTATACGAGCAGTACTTC
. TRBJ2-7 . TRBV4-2 CASSQQGRSEQYF TGTGCCAGCAGCCAGCAGGGGAGATCCGAGCAGTACTTC
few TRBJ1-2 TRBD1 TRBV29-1 CSVAQTGGYGYTF TGCAGCGTTGCCCAAACAGGGGGCTATGGCTACACCTTC